What follows are 3 T cell receptor beta chains derived from one specimen sequenced in a study of a mutant IDH1 vaccine in newly diagnosed glioma (dated by TCRdb to about 2021). The time point label, as the study defines it: week 5, during vaccination. Each vaccine dose was 300 ug of a 20-mer mutant IDH1 peptide in Montanide, given subcutaneously with topical imiquimod. To prepare the library, the immunoSEQ multiplex PCR assay was applied. TCRdb mirrors the immuneACCESS table, restricted to in-frame sequences. Some clones are absent from its copies; in checked studies, under half trace to an unresolved V gene, and the reason for the others is unknown. The sample profile shows around 56,000 clones; less than 85% of them were found once. The ten largest account for 3.1% of the sample. No cognate antigen is known for these TCRs. The sequences come from PBMCs, collected from a glioma patient whose treatment included an IDH1 peptide vaccine. Every receptor here comes from a woman under 30 with glioma. Some clones in this sample may be carry-over from other donors' samples.

A few counts support this clone. This chain connects TRBV1 to TRBJ2-7; the DNA was not compared with TRBD2, the D call given in the table. TRBV1 is given as a pseudogene. The CDR3 loop spans 20 amino acids. The CDR3 protein is CTSSQETGGSLRLSSYEQYF. The CDR3 region has the DNA TGCACCAGCAGCCAAGAAACGGGGGGATCCCTCCGCCTTAGCTCCTACGAGCAGTACTTC.

This clone appeared once. This chain connects TRBV18 to TRBJ1-2; possible D gene TRBD1, 6 bases. Germline CDR1 KGHSH, CDR2 LQKENI. The CDR3 covers 18 residues. Trimming stripped 2 bases from V and 7 bases from J, with 26 bases between. The CDR3: CASSPARGDTGGLLGYTF. DNA for the CDR3: TGTGCCAGCTCACCAGCCCGAGGGGACACAGGAGGGCTTCTTGGCTACACCTTC.

The table lists this clone with a count of one. Additional DNA sequences in this sample encode the identical CDR3. The gene calls are TRBV19 and TRBJ1-1; no firm D call. Trimming removed 1 base at V and 3 bases at J, with 9 bases between. Germline CDR1 reads LNHDA; CDR2 reads SQIVND (reference sequence). The CDR3 consists of 14 residues. This CDR3 reads CASSIGRRYTEAFF. CDR3 sequence (DNA): TGTGCCAGTAGTATAGGACGGCGATACACTGAAGCTTTCTTT. Full variable domain (missing parts from reference TRBV19 and TRBJ1-1): DGGITQSPKYLFRKEGQNVTLSCEQNLNHDAMYWYRQDPGQGLRLIYYSQIVNDFQKGDIAEGYSVSREKKESFPLTVTSAQKNPTAFYLCASSIGRRYTEAFFGQGTRLTVV.